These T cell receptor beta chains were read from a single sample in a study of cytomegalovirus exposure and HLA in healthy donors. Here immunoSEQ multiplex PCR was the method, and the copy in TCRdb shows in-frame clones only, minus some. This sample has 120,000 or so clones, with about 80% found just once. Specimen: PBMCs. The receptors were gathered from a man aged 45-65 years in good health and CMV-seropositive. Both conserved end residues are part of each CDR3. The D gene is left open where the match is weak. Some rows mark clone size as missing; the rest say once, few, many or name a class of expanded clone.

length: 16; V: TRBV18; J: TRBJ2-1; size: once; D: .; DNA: TGTGCCAGCTCACCACCGGGCGGGATAGGGAACAATGAGCAGTTCTTC; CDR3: CASSPPGGIGNNEQFF
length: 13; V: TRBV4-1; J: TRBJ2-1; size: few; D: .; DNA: TGCGCCAGCGGTTCACCGATGAGGGATGAGCAGTTCTTC; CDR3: CASGSPMRDEQFF
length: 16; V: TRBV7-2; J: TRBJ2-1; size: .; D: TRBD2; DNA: TGTGCCAGCAGCCGGACGGGTAGCGGGGGCTACAATGAGCAGTTCTTC; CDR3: CASSRTGSGGYNEQFF
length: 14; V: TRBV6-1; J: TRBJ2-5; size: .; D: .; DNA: TGTGCCAGCAGGGTAGGCAGGGGACAAGAGACCCAGTACTTC; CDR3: CASRVGRGQETQYF
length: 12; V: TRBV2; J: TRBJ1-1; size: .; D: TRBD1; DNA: TGTGCCAGCAGTGTAGGGGACAGGAGGGCTTTCTTT; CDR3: CASSVGDRRAFF
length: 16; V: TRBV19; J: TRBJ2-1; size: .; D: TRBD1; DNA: TGTGCCAGTAGTCCATTGGGACAGGGGACCTACAATGAGCAGTTCTTC; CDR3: CASSPLGQGTYNEQFF
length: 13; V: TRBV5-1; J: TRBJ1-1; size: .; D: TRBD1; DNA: TGCGCCAGCAGCTTGACAGGGGGTGGTGAAGCTTTCTTT; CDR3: CASSLTGGGEAFF
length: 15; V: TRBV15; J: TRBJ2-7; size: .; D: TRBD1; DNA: TGTGCCACCAGCAGAGATCCGGGACAGGCTAACGAGCAGTACTTC; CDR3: CATSRDPGQANEQYF
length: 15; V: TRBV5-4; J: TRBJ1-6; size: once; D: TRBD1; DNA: TGTGCCAGCAGCTTGGCCGGGACAGGGGGTACCCCCCTCCACTTT; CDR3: CASSLAGTGGTPLHF
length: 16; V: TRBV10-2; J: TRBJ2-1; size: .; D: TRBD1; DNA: TGCGCCAGCAGTGACAACAGGGGGGCTGGGTACAATGAGCAGTTCTTC; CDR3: CASSDNRGAGYNEQFF
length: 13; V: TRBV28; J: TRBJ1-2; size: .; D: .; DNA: TGTGCCAGCAGTACAAATGGGGGGAATGGCTACACCTTC; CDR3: CASSTNGGNGYTF
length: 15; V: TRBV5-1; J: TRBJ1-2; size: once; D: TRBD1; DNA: TGCGCCAGCAGCTGGGGGGACAGGGCAGGGTATGGCTACACCTTC; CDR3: CASSWGDRAGYGYTF
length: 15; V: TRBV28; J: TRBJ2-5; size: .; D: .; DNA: TGTGCCAGCAGTTCCCAAGGAGGGCAGTGGGAGACCCAGTACTTC; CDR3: CASSSQGGQWETQYF
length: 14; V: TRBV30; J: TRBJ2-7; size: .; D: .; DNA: TGTGCCTGGAGTGCCGGGACTGCCTTACGCGAGCAGTACTTC; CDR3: CAWSAGTALREQYF
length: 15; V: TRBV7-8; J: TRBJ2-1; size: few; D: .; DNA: TGTGCCAGCAGCGGCACTAGAGGTGCGTACAATGAGCAGTTCTTC; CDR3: CASSGTRGAYNEQFF